A single T cell receptor beta chain is shown here with its context. Its antigen is unknown. No much larger clone exists at a distance of one base, and base qualities are not known. This sample was taken from a study of beta chain features in type 1 diabetes (dated by TCRdb to 2016 to 2018). Describing the broader study: No differences in mean age, gender distribution, total cell number or subset yield were found between patients and healthy donors. A total of roughly 100 million sorted cells were examined across all samples, and the number of cells per subset was strongly correlated with RNA yield. In the study, recently diagnosed type 1 diabetes patients and matched healthy donors were compared on the TCRB repertoires of their sorted circulating CD4+ T cell subsets. Regulatory and stem cell-like memory subsets were obtained from only 8 patients and about eight healthy donors, while naive and central memory subsets were obtained from all 30 or so donors.

The entire isolated RNA was reverse transcribed using the High Capacity cDNA Reverse Transcription Kit, and thus expressed TCRB transcripts were sequenced. Deep immunoSEQ sequencing was performed on naive, central memory and regulatory T cell samples, with an average of about 4 million total reads per sample. Sorted cells were lysed in RLT buffer, and RNA was extracted using DNase-treated RNeasy Micro or Mini kits according to cell number. Each cell subset was processed separately to prevent cross-contamination, with patient and healthy donor samples processed together. TCRB sequences were amplified from cDNA with the immunoSEQ multiplex PCR, producing 87-bp fragments spanning the CDR3 region. The amplicons were sequenced using the Illumina HiSeq platform. On the authors' methods: Synthetic template baselines were used to correct PCR bias computationally, reads within Hamming distance 2 were collapsed, and singletons that could not be merged were discarded. By aligning reads against IMGT, V, D and J genes, CDR3 length, and insertions or deletions at six rearrangement sites were assigned. Within each subset, clonotype counts were normalized to sorted cell number, after which true diversity and Gini coefficients were computed with the tcR R package. Repertoire sharing was quantified using the overlap coefficient calculated on TCRB nucleotide sequences. Out-of-frame TCRB sequences from naive cells were analyzed as a proxy for the pre-selection repertoire. Sourced from immuneACCESS, this table was stored by TCRdb with only in-frame sequences that have V and J called. A share of the clones is absent; for the studies checked, an unresolved V gene accounts for under half, and the remainder has no known explanation. The V and J calls and clone size are taken from that table; D and trimming were inferred from the DNA. This sample gives about 240,000 clones in total; 14% of them show up just once. The ten most abundant clones make up approximately 0.018% of the sample.

Relative to germline, V is 4 bases shorter and J is 5 bases shorter, with 8 bases between their ends. From the germline V gene (reference sequence), CDR1 is GTSNPN and CDR2 is SVGIG. The CDR3 sequence holds 11 residues, the cysteine and phenylalanine included. Only the CDR3 portion is preserved as DNA: 33 bases, with reading frame beginning at the first base. Here is what the overall study found, with its caveats: Patients with type 1 diabetes made fewer insertions and deleted more nucleotides at VDJ recombination sites, implying thymic rearrangement abnormalities. Naive, central memory and regulatory TCRB repertoires appeared to be more similar among patients than among healthy donors. Because cDNA was sequenced instead of genomic DNA, activated cells with high expression could be over-represented, although the groups did not differ in activation or CD3 levels. A moderate but significant shortening of TCRB CDR3 length was observed in type 1 diabetes patients in all four CD4+ subsets. Because the HLA sub-analyses included only small numbers of individuals, any influence of HLA type on TCRB rearrangement was left unresolved. Shorter templates might have been favored by PCR, but patient and control samples were amplified and corrected together, so both groups would have been affected equally by any skew.

From each donor, a single peripheral blood sample of about 100 mL on average was drawn into heparinised tubes. A BD FACSAria II was used to sort naive, central memory, regulatory and stem cell-like memory CD4+ T cells with a panel that included CD45RO, CCR7, CD25, CD127, CD95 and CD27. Every sorted population had a purity above 95%. Right away, PBMCs were isolated by Lymphoprep density gradient centrifugation and were stained directly, with no culture step. So that batch effects would be minimized, each experiment stained and sorted samples in pairs, pairing one healthy donor with one patient. The chain is assembled from TRBV30 and TRBJ1-2; TRBD1 is possibly the D segment (5 matching bases). This receptor was obtained from a man aged 30-40 years with type 1 diabetes. Sequencing input: naive CD4+ T cells from blood. The intended sense of this specimen's cell subset or site label: true naive CD4+ T cells. The CDR3 reads CAWTGGYGYTF. The DNA is TGTGCCTGGACCGGGGGGTATGGCTACACCTTC.